This TCR beta chain emerged from a study of cytomegalovirus exposure and HLA in healthy donors. TCRdb's copy holds only in-frame clones and misses some; the assay was immunoSEQ multiplex PCR. Among 65,000 to 75,000 clones listed, 85% to 95% were seen once. J gave up 4 bases and V 3 bases, and 12 bases lay outside the gene matches. CDR1 is GTSNPN, CDR2 SVGIG, per germline (reference sequence). CDR3 length equals 15 residues. About this clone: Its antigen is still unknown.

Study-level findings and limits: The tendency of first-cohort TCR clusters to co-occur in the 90 to 150 validation repertoires emerged from a later analysis. Researchers counted over 150 TCR beta chains as cytomegalovirus-associated. A few CMV-associated chains were confirmed in vitro to be specific for CMV antigens.

The sample taken for sequencing was PBMCs. This sequence joins TRBV30 and TRBJ2-7; 7 positions match TRBD2. The sequence was obtained from a man in his late teens or twenties in good health and CMV-seropositive. The CDR3 region is CAWRLRDYRRYEQYF. The DNA of the CDR3 is TGTGCCTGGAGACTTCGGGACTATCGGAGGTACGAGCAGTACTTC.